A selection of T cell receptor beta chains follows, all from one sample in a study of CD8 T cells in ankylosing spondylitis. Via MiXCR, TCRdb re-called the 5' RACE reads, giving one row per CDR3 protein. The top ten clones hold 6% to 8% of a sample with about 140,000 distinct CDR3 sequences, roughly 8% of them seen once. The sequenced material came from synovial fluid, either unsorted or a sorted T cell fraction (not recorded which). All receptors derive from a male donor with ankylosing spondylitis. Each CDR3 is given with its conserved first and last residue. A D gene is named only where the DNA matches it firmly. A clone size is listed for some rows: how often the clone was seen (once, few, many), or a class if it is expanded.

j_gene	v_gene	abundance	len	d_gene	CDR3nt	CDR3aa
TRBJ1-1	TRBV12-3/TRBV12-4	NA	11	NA	TGTGCCAGCAGATCGACGGAAAAAGCTTTCTTT	CASRSTEKAFF
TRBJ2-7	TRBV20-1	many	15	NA	TGCAGTGCTAGTGGGGGGATACAGGGGAAGTACGAGCAGTACTTC	CSASGGIQGKYEQYF
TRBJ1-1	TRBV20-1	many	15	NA	TGCAGTGCTAGAGATCGAGGGAGGGGGGACACTGAAGCTTTCTTT	CSARDRGRGDTEAFF
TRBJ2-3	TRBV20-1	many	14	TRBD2	TGCAGTGCTAGAGGTGGGGGAGGGGCAGATACGCAGTATTTT	CSARGGGGADTQYF
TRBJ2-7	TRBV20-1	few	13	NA	TGCAGTGCTAGACGCAGTACCTACGAGGGGCAGTACTTC	CSARRSTYEGQYF
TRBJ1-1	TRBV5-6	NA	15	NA	TGTGCCAGCCCGGAAACCGGGACCCTGAACACTGAAGCTTTCTTT	CASPETGTLNTEAFF
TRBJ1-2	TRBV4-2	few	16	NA	TGTGCCAGCAGCCAGCCCGCTCGACAGGATAACTATGGCTACACCTTC	CASSQPARQDNYGYTF
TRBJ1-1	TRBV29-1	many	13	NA	TGCAGCGTTCCCCGGGACGGAGGATTAGAAGCTTTCTTT	CSVPRDGGLEAFF
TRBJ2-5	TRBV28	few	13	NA	TGTGCCAGCAGTTTCGCCGGGATTGAGACCCAGTACTTC	CASSFAGIETQYF
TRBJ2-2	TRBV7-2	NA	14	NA	TGTGCCAGCAGCTTCAGACGGTTCGACGGGGAGCTGTTTTTT	CASSFRRFDGELFF
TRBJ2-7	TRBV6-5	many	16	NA	TGTGCCAGCAGTTACTCCGCGGGTCCCAGCTCCTACGAGCAGTACTTC	CASSYSAGPSSYEQYF
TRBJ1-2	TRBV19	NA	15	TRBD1	TGTGCCAGTAGTGGCCGACAGGGCGGTGGATATGGCTACACCTTC	CASSGRQGGGYGYTF
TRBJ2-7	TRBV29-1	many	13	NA	TGCAGCGGATTTAACCCGAGCTCCTACGAGCAGTACTTC	CSGFNPSSYEQYF
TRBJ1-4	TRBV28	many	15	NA	TGTGCCAGCAGTCCCCCGGGGAGGGGAAATGAAAAACTGTTTTTT	CASSPPGRGNEKLFF
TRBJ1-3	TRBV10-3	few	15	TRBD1	TGTGCCATCAGGGGACAGGCGAGCTCTGGAAACACCATATATTTT	CAIRGQASSGNTIYF
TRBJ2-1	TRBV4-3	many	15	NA	TGCGCCAGCAGCCAAGACTCAAGAGGTAGGGATGAGCAGTTCTTC	CASSQDSRGRDEQFF
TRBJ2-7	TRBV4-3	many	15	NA	TGCGCCAGCAGCCAAGATCTTAACCGCGCCTACGAGCAGTACTTC	CASSQDLNRAYEQYF
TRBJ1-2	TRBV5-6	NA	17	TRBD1	TGTGCCAGCAGCTTCCCGCCCCCGACAGGGGAGCGCTATGGCTACACCTTC	CASSFPPPTGERYGYTF
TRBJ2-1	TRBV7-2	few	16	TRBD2	TGTGCCAGCAGCTTAGCACCAGCGGGAGCCTACAATGAGCAGTTCTTC	CASSLAPAGAYNEQFF
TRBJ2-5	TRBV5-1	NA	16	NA	TGCGCCAGCAGCTTCCGGACCGGTTCAGCCCAAGAGACCCAGTACTTC	CASSFRTGSAQETQYF
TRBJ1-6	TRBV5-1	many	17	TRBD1	TGCGCCAGCAGCGCCGGGACAGGGAGCTCCTATAATTCACCCCTCCACTTT	CASSAGTGSSYNSPLHF
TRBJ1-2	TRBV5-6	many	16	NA	TGTGCCAGCAGCCGCGGTTGGCCAGCTATAACCTATGGCTACACCTTC	CASSRGWPAITYGYTF
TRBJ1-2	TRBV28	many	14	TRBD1	TGTGCCAGCAGGCCGGGACAGGGGATCCTCACCTACACCTTC	CASRPGQGILTYTF
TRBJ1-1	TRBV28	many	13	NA	TGTGCCAGCAGCTCTCATGGCAGCACTGAAGCTTTCTTT	CASSSHGSTEAFF
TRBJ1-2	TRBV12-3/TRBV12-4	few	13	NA	TGTGCCAGCAGTTTAAACGCTAACTATGGCTACACCTTC	CASSLNANYGYTF
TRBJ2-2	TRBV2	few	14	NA	TGTGCCAGCAGTTGGGCCTCCAACACCGGGGAGCTGTTTTTT	CASSWASNTGELFF